Shown below are 27 T cell receptor beta chains from a single sample sequenced in a study of early stage breast cancer tumors. Generated by immunoSEQ multiplex PCR, the TCRdb table keeps only in-frame clones and is missing some. The sample shows over 25,000 clones, 72% of them seen only once. The source material was blood. The receptors stem from a person in their fifties or sixties with breast cancer.

The sample holds one count of this clone. This sequence joins TRBV7-9 and TRBJ2-7; 7 bases agree with TRBD2. The CDR3 contains 13 residues. V lost 8 bases and J lost 6; bases outside the gene matches: 10. The germline V gene encodes CDR1 SEHNR and CDR2 FQNEAQ (reference sequence). The CDR3 protein is CASADAGVVEQYF. In DNA, the CDR3 is TGTGCCAGCGCGGACGCGGGAGTTGTCGAGCAGTACTTC. The full variable domain, rest sourced from reference TRBV7-9 and TRBJ2-7, is DTGVSQNPRHKITKRGQNVTFRCDPISEHNRLYWYRQTLGQGPEFLTYFQNEAQLEKSRLLSDRFSAERPKGSFSTLEIQRTEQGDSAMYLCASADAGVVEQYFGPGTRLTVT.

The J gene is TRBJ1-2, the V gene TRBV30; D not resolved. V was pared by 0 bases and J by 5 bases, with 10 bases between. This CDR3 comprises 13 residues. Germline-derived CDR1 and CDR2 are GTSNPN and SVGIG (reference sequence). The CDR3 sequence is CAWSVGSVYGYTF. The CDR3 coding sequence is TGTGCCTGGAGTGTAGGGTCAGTTTATGGCTACACCTTC.

The rearrangement uses TRBV5-1 and TRBJ1-5; the D gene is possibly TRBD1 (5 bases). From germline, CDR1 is SGHRS and CDR2 YFSETQ. V was clipped by 5 bases and J by 1 base, with 13 bases between them. The CDR3 has 15 residues. The CDR3 bases are TGCGCCAGCAGTATGGGGGACGACAGCAATCAGCCCCAGCATTTT. Amino acid sequence: CASSMGDDSNQPQHF.

The chain joins TRBV19 to TRBJ2-6, with D unclear. CDR1 is LNHDA, CDR2 SQIVND, per germline (reference sequence). This CDR3 contains 18 residues. V was cut by 4 bases and J by 1 base, with 17 bases left in between. CDR3 sequence: CASSKGSMMISGANVLTF. CDR3 sequence (DNA): TGTGCCAGTAGTAAAGGATCAATGATGATATCTGGGGCCAACGTCCTGACTTTC.

This clone has just a few counts. This sequence joins TRBV23-1 and TRBJ2-7; the D gene could be TRBD1 or TRBD2 (5 bases each). TRBV23-1 carries the ORF label, with uncertain function. This CDR3 spans 14 amino acids. The V gene lost 4 bases and the J gene lost 2 bases, with 12 bases spanning the gap. In DNA form, the CDR3 reads TGCGCCAGCAGTCCACCCGGGACCCCCTACGAGCAGTACTTC. This translates into CASSPPGTPYEQYF.

The V call is TRBV19, the J call TRBJ2-3, with 11 bases matching TRBD2. CDR1 is LNHDA, CDR2 SQIVND, per germline (reference sequence). V was clipped by 5 bases and J by 4 bases; unmatched bases: 8. The CDR3 consists of 16 residues. CDR3 region: CASSAQTSGIADTQYF. CDR3 bases: TGTGCCAGTAGTGCCCAGACTAGCGGGATAGCAGATACGCAGTATTTT.

The chain links TRBV5-6 to TRBJ2-1; 9 nucleotides align to TRBD1. Germline V gives CDR1 SGHDT, CDR2 YYEEEE. The CDR3 spans 14 residues. Unmatched junction bases numbered 7, after V lost 6 bases and J lost 6 bases. The chain's CDR3 is CASTYRGLGNEQFF. CDR3 nucleotides: TGTGCCAGCACCTACAGGGGGCTCGGCAATGAGCAGTTCTTC.

The rearrangement links TRBV10-3 to TRBJ2-6, with unresolved D. The CDR3 is 13 amino acids. The ends were cut back, 6 bases at V and 1 base at J, with 4 bases in the middle. From germline, CDR1 is ENHRY and CDR2 SYGVKD. In DNA form, the CDR3 reads TGTGCCATCAGGGGGTCTGGGGCCAACGTCCTGACTTTC. Translation gives CAIRGSGANVLTF.

The chain couples TRBV27 to TRBJ2-7, with D uncertain. Germline V gives CDR1 MNHEY, CDR2 SMNVEV (reference sequence). The germline V and J ends were trimmed by 2 bases and 2 bases, with 13 bases remaining between them. The CDR3 loop spans 15 amino acids. The CDR3 here is CASSLTPPHTYEQYF. As DNA, the CDR3 is TGTGCCAGCAGTTTAACCCCTCCTCACACCTACGAGCAGTACTTC.

CDR3: CASSVGGASGRDTQYF. For the CDR3, the DNA is TGTGCCAGCAGCGTAGGTGGGGCTAGCGGGAGAGATACGCAGTATTTT. The V and J genes are TRBV9 and TRBJ2-3, with 10 bases fitting TRBD2. The CDR3 length is 16 residues. Germline CDR1 and CDR2: SGDLS and YYNGEE. V lost 0 bases and J lost 5; bases outside the gene matches: 6.

This chain joins TRBV27 and TRBJ1-5, with TRBD1 identical over 7 bases. Trimming cost V 5 bases and J 4 bases; bases outside gene matches: 5. CDR1 is MNHEY, CDR2 SMNVEV, per germline (reference sequence). This CDR3 has 14 residues. The CDR3 nucleotides are TGTGCCAGCAGTCTTCAGGGGGGTAATCAGCCCCAGCATTTT. It encodes CASSLQGGNQPQHF.

This clone has only a few counts. V is TRBV30 and J is TRBJ1-4, with D tentatively TRBD1 (6 bases). Trimming pared 0 bases from V and 5 bases from J, leaving 13 bases between. The CDR3 has 15 amino acids. The germline V gene has CDR1 GTSNPN and CDR2 SVGIG (reference sequence). In DNA form, the CDR3 reads TGTGCCTGGAGTGTAGGGGGGGGATCCAATGAAAAACTGTTTTTT. This sequence encodes CAWSVGGGSNEKLFF.

The V call is TRBV7-9, the J call TRBJ2-3; D not resolved. The CDR3 totals 14 residues. Per the germline V gene, CDR1 is SEHNR and CDR2 is FQNEAQ (reference sequence). V shed 3 bases and J shed 2 bases, with 9 bases lying between them. The CDR3 here is CASSFEQSTDTQYF. CDR3 nucleotide sequence: TGTGCCAGCAGCTTCGAGCAGTCCACAGATACGCAGTATTTT.

The rearrangement links TRBV2 to TRBJ2-7; 12 bases agree with TRBD1. CDR1 and CDR2 from the germline V gene are SNHLY and FYNNEI. The J segment lost 0 bases and the V segment lost 6 bases, leaving 18 bases of the junction unmatched. The CDR3 has 20 residues. As DNA, the CDR3 is TGTGCCAGCAGCGCGGGACAGGGGGCCACCGGATCATATCGCTCCTACGAGCAGTACTTC. Protein: CASSAGQGATGSYRSYEQYF.

This rearrangement joins TRBV4-1 to TRBJ2-3; TRBD1 matches 7 bases. Germline CDR1 is MGHRA and CDR2 is YSYEKL. The CDR3 consists of 16 residues. V lost 4 bases and J lost 2; bases outside the gene matches: 9. Written as DNA, the CDR3 is TGCGCCAGCAGCCTGACGACGACAGGGATCACAGATACGCAGTATTTT. Protein sequence: CASSLTTTGITDTQYF.

This chain links TRBV14 with TRBJ1-2; TRBD1 matches at 7 bases. This CDR3 contains 17 residues. CDR1 SGHDN and CDR2 FVKESK come from the germline V gene. The J segment lost 5 bases and the V segment lost 0 bases, leaving 12 bases of the junction unmatched. The CDR3 DNA reads TGTGCCAGCAGCCAAGAAAACCTCGACAGGGTGCGGTATGGCTACACCTTC. This codes for CASSQENLDRVRYGYTF.

The chain has TRBV5-1 and TRBJ1-2; D gene ambiguous. This CDR3 has 13 amino acids. Germline CDR1 and CDR2: SGHRS and YFSETQ. V was trimmed by 4 bases and J by 8 bases, leaving 15 bases between them. The CDR3: CASSLTDVEGYTF. The CDR3 DNA follows: TGCGCCAGCAGCCTTACGGACGTTGAGGGCTACACCTTC.

The chain recombines TRBV7-8 with TRBJ2-2; D possibly corresponds to TRBD1 (6 bases). There are 13 residues in the CDR3. V was clipped by 8 bases and J by 2 bases, with 9 bases between them. The V gene's germline CDR1 is SGHVS and CDR2 FQNEAQ. For the CDR3, the DNA is TGTGCCAGCTTCGGGACAAACACCGGGGAGCTGTTTTTT. Encoded protein: CASFGTNTGELFF.

This clone appeared a few times. J is TRBJ2-7 and V is TRBV6-1; TRBD2 matches 7 bases. Germline CDR1 is MNHNS and CDR2 is SASEGT. V was clipped by 0 bases and J by 5 bases; unmatched bases: 10. The CDR3 is 16 residues long. The CDR3 coding sequence is TGTGCCAGCAGTGAAGCGCACGAGACTAGCCTAAACGAGCAGTACTTC. This codes for CASSEAHETSLNEQYF.

The CDR3 DNA is TGCGCCAGCAGCCCAGGACTAGCGGAGGGTTTAACCTACGAGCAGTACTTC. This codes for CASSPGLAEGLTYEQYF. The chain carries TRBV5-1 and TRBJ2-7; 10 bases line up with TRBD2. V gave up 4 bases and J gave up 2 bases; unmatched junction bases: 12. CDR1 and CDR2 from the germline V gene are SGHRS and YFSETQ. CDR3 length: 17 amino acids. Together with reference TRBV5-1 and TRBJ2-7, the CDR3 gives the full variable domain: KAGVTQTPRYLIKTRGQQVTLSCSPISGHRSVSWYQQTPGQGLQFLFEYFSETQRNKGNFPGRFSGRQFSNSRSEMNVSTLELGDSALYLCASSPGLAEGLTYEQYFGPGTRLTVT.

This rearrangement joins TRBV6-1 to TRBJ2-5; D may correspond to TRBD1 or TRBD2 (5 bases each). The CDR3 runs to 14 residues. Deletions cut 5 bases from V and 2 bases from J, with 12 bases between. CDR1 and CDR2 (germline): MNHNS, SASEGT. The CDR3 region is CASSSGTLQETQYF. CDR3 nucleotides: TGTGCCAGCAGTTCAGGGACCCTACAAGAGACCCAGTACTTC.

J is TRBJ2-7 and V is TRBV5-1; the D gene is possibly TRBD2 (5 bases). Germline V gene data show CDR1 as SGHRS and CDR2 as YFSETQ. CDR3 length equals 16 residues. V was trimmed by 4 bases and J by 0 bases, leaving 17 bases between them. The chain's CDR3 is CASSPFRGSLSYEQYF. The CDR3 region has the DNA TGCGCCAGCAGCCCTTTTCGGGGTTCCCTCTCCTACGAGCAGTACTTC.

The chain employs TRBV5-1 and TRBJ2-2; D might be TRBD1 (6 bases). This CDR3 region has 15 residues. V was trimmed by 1 base and J by 0 bases, leaving 7 bases between them. CDR1 and CDR2 (germline): SGHRS, YFSETQ. Here the CDR3 DNA reads TGCGCCAGCAGCTTGCAGGGGCCGAACACCGGGGAGCTGTTTTTT. This gives the protein CASSLQGPNTGELFF.

In its sample, this clone was seen once. V and J are TRBV9 and TRBJ1-5, with D possibly matching TRBD1 (5 bases). V lost 4 bases, J lost 0 bases, and 23 bases lay in between. Looked up from germline, CDR1 is SGDLS and CDR2 is YYNGEE. This CDR3 comprises 19 residues. CDR3 DNA sequence: TGTGCCAGCAGCTCCCCGTTTGACAGTAAGCTTTATAGCAATCAGCCCCAGCATTTT. Translation gives CASSSPFDSKLYSNQPQHF.

The chain is built from TRBV19 and TRBJ1-5; the match to TRBD1 covers 9 bases. The CDR3 spans 18 residues. The V segment lost 3 bases and the J segment 5 bases; nucleotides outside the gene matches: 14. CDR1 and CDR2 (germline): LNHDA, SQIVND (reference sequence). The CDR3 spells CASSIALAGTGLYQPQHF. CDR3 sequence (DNA): TGTGCCAGTAGTATTGCGCTGGCCGGGACAGGGCTTTATCAGCCCCAGCATTTT.

The CDR3 spells CSVSQAAAGDGYTF. The CDR3 region has the DNA TGCAGCGTTTCCCAGGCCGCTGCAGGGGATGGCTACACCTTC. This chain connects TRBV29-1 to TRBJ1-2, with D perhaps matching TRBD1 (6 bases). V lost 5 bases and J 6 bases, leaving 19 bases between the germline ends. The CDR3 loop spans 14 amino acids. Germline V gene sequence: CDR1 SQVTM, CDR2 ANQGSEA.

This rearrangement joins TRBV27 to TRBJ2-3, with 8 bases lining up with TRBD1. Germline V gene data show CDR1 as MNHEY and CDR2 as SMNVEV (reference sequence). V dropped 4 bases and J dropped 6; count of bases not matched to a gene: 12. CDR3 length: 16 residues. In nucleotides, the CDR3 is TGTGCCAGCAGTTCCCTAAGGACAGGGTTACGGGATACGCAGTATTTT. It translates to CASSSLRTGLRDTQYF.